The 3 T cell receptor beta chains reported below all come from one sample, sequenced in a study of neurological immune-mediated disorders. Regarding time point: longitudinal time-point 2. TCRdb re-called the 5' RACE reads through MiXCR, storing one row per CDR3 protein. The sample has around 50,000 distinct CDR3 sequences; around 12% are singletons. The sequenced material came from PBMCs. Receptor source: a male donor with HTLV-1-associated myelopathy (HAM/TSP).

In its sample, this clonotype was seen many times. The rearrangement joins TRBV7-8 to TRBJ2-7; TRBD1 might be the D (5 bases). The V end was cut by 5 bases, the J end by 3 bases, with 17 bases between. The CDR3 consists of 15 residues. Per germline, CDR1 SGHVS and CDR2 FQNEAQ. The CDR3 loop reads CASSPELARVYEQYF. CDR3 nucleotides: TGTGCCAGCAGCCCAGAGTTGGCCAGGGTCTACGAGCAGTACTTC.

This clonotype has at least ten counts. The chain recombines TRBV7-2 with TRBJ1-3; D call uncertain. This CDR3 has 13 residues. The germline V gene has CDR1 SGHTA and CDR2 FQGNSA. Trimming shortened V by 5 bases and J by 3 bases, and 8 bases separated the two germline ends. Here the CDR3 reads CASSHPFGNTIYF. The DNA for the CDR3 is TGTGCCAGCAGCCACCCCTTTGGAAACACCATATATTTT.

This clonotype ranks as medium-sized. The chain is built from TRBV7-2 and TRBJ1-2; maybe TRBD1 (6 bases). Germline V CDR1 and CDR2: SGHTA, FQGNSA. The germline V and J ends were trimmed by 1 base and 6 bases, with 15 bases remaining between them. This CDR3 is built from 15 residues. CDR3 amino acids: CASSLGQGLANGYTF. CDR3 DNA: TGTGCCAGCAGCTTAGGTCAGGGGCTGGCTAATGGCTACACCTTC.